This is a list of T cell receptor beta chains from one sample in a study of CD8 T cells in ankylosing spondylitis. TCRdb re-analysed the 5' RACE reads in MiXCR, keeping a single row per CDR3 protein. The sample includes about 160,000 distinct CDR3 sequences, under 45% of them seen just once. Specimen: synovial fluid, either unsorted or a sorted T cell fraction (not recorded which). Receptors originate from a male donor with ankylosing spondylitis. Both conserved end residues are part of each CDR3. D genes are given only for firm matches. Not every row has a clone size; where given, it reads once, few, many or a size class.

CDR3 protein: CAWSVLLTSGNEQFF
CDR3 DNA: TGTGCCTGGAGTGTACTCCTGACTAGCGGCAATGAGCAGTTCTTC
V gene: TRBV30
J gene: TRBJ2-1
clone size: many
D gene: TRBD2
CDR3 length: 15

CDR3 protein: CASSQDIAGGFYEQYF
CDR3 DNA: TGCGCCAGCAGCCAAGATATCGCAGGGGGTTTTTACGAGCAGTACTTC
V gene: TRBV4-3
J gene: TRBJ2-7
clone size: -
D gene: TRBD1
CDR3 length: 16

CDR3 protein: CASSLVSLAGGGLYNEQFF
CDR3 DNA: TGTGCCAGCAGCTTAGTCTCACTAGCGGGAGGGGGTCTTTACAATGAGCAGTTCTTC
V gene: TRBV11-2
J gene: TRBJ2-1
clone size: few
D gene: TRBD2
CDR3 length: 19

CDR3 protein: CASSSWVYRGTEAFF
CDR3 DNA: TGTGCCAGCAGCTCCTGGGTGTACAGGGGCACTGAAGCTTTCTTT
V gene: TRBV28
J gene: TRBJ1-1
clone size: few
D gene: TRBD1
CDR3 length: 15

CDR3 protein: CASSPRTPLNTGELFF
CDR3 DNA: TGTGCCAGCTCACCACGGACCCCCCTGAACACCGGGGAGCTGTTTTTT
V gene: TRBV18
J gene: TRBJ2-2
clone size: few
D gene: -
CDR3 length: 16

CDR3 protein: CASRAAASGITDTQYF
CDR3 DNA: TGTGCCAGCAGAGCTGCTGCTAGCGGGATCACAGATACGCAGTATTTT
V gene: TRBV5-6
J gene: TRBJ2-3
clone size: -
D gene: TRBD2
CDR3 length: 16

CDR3 protein: CASTQRRPKYYGYTF
CDR3 DNA: TGTGCCAGCACCCAACGGCGGCCGAAGTACTATGGCTACACCTTC
V gene: TRBV12-3/TRBV12-4
J gene: TRBJ1-2
clone size: -
D gene: -
CDR3 length: 15

CDR3 protein: CASSLTGHGDTQYF
CDR3 DNA: TGTGCCAGCAGCTTAACGGGGCATGGGGATACGCAGTATTTT
V gene: TRBV7-3
J gene: TRBJ2-3
clone size: -
D gene: -
CDR3 length: 14

CDR3 protein: CASSQETGPLHEQYF
CDR3 DNA: TGTGCCAGCAGCCAAGAAACCGGACCCCTCCACGAGCAGTACTTC
V gene: TRBV3-1
J gene: TRBJ2-7
clone size: -
D gene: -
CDR3 length: 15

CDR3 protein: CATSESLGNQETQYF
CDR3 DNA: TGTGCCACCAGTGAGAGTTTGGGGAACCAAGAGACCCAGTACTTC
V gene: TRBV24-1
J gene: TRBJ2-5
clone size: few
D gene: -
CDR3 length: 15

CDR3 protein: CASSQDLTGGTSGNWQTQYF
CDR3 DNA: TGCGCCAGCAGCCAAGATCTTACGGGCGGGACTAGCGGGAACTGGCAGACCCAGTACTTC
V gene: TRBV4-3
J gene: TRBJ2-5
clone size: -
D gene: TRBD2
CDR3 length: 20

CDR3 protein: CASTPDTATEAFF
CDR3 DNA: TGTGCCAGCACCCCTGATACCGCCACTGAAGCTTTCTTT
V gene: TRBV12-3/TRBV12-4
J gene: TRBJ1-1
clone size: few
D gene: -
CDR3 length: 13

CDR3 protein: CASSPKESNQPQHF
CDR3 DNA: TGTGCCAGCAGCCCCAAGGAAAGCAATCAGCCCCAGCATTTT
V gene: TRBV7-9
J gene: TRBJ1-5
clone size: -
D gene: -
CDR3 length: 14

CDR3 protein: CASSPRPPGQQYF
CDR3 DNA: TGCGCCAGCAGCCCCCGCCCCCCGGGACAGCAGTACTTC
V gene: TRBV5-1
J gene: TRBJ2-7
clone size: few
D gene: -
CDR3 length: 13

CDR3 protein: CASSLRTWNSPLHF
CDR3 DNA: TGTGCCAGCAGTTTACGAACATGGAATTCACCCCTCCACTTT
V gene: TRBV12-3/TRBV12-4
J gene: TRBJ1-6
clone size: few
D gene: -
CDR3 length: 14

CDR3 protein: CASSDGQGSSYNEQFF
CDR3 DNA: TGTGCCAGCAGCGATGGACAGGGGAGCTCCTACAATGAGCAGTTCTTC
V gene: TRBV5-4
J gene: TRBJ2-1
clone size: -
D gene: TRBD1
CDR3 length: 16

CDR3 protein: CATSAVVDYYGYEQYF
CDR3 DNA: TGTGCCACCAGCGCGGTGGTCGACTACTATGGATACGAGCAGTACTTC
V gene: TRBV15
J gene: TRBJ2-7
clone size: -
D gene: -
CDR3 length: 16

CDR3 protein: CASSEGGRSNNYGYTF
CDR3 DNA: TGTGCCAGCAGTGAAGGTGGGCGAAGTAATAACTATGGCTACACCTTC
V gene: TRBV2
J gene: TRBJ1-2
clone size: -
D gene: -
CDR3 length: 16

CDR3 protein: CSARGGADYGYTF
CDR3 DNA: TGCAGTGCTAGGGGGGGGGCGGACTATGGCTACACCTTC
V gene: TRBV20-1
J gene: TRBJ1-2
clone size: -
D gene: -
CDR3 length: 13

CDR3 protein: CASMRDPFGSTEAFF
CDR3 DNA: TGTGCCAGCATGAGGGACCCATTCGGGAGCACTGAAGCTTTCTTT
V gene: TRBV2
J gene: TRBJ1-1
clone size: few
D gene: -
CDR3 length: 15

CDR3 protein: CAISPPGLAENEQFF
CDR3 DNA: TGTGCCATCAGCCCCCCGGGACTAGCGGAGAATGAGCAGTTCTTC
V gene: TRBV10-3
J gene: TRBJ2-1
clone size: once
D gene: TRBD2
CDR3 length: 15

CDR3 protein: CASSLPAYRGPKNTEAFF
CDR3 DNA: TGTGCCAGCAGCTTACCAGCGTACCGGGGACCCAAGAACACTGAAGCTTTCTTT
V gene: TRBV11-2
J gene: TRBJ1-1
clone size: -
D gene: -
CDR3 length: 18

CDR3 protein: CASSVSGRDYEQYF
CDR3 DNA: TGCGCCAGCAGTGTTAGCGGGAGGGACTACGAGCAGTACTTC
V gene: TRBV5-1
J gene: TRBJ2-7
clone size: -
D gene: TRBD2
CDR3 length: 14

CDR3 protein: CASSAPGGSIGNEQFF
CDR3 DNA: TGTGCCAGCAGCGCCCCCGGGGGGTCGATCGGCAATGAGCAGTTCTTC
V gene: TRBV5-5
J gene: TRBJ2-1
clone size: -
D gene: TRBD2
CDR3 length: 16

CDR3 protein: CASASGLAPSYNEQFF
CDR3 DNA: TGTGCCAGCGCCTCGGGACTAGCACCCTCCTACAATGAGCAGTTCTTC
V gene: TRBV28
J gene: TRBJ2-1
clone size: -
D gene: TRBD2
CDR3 length: 16

CDR3 protein: CASSWLAGGYQETQYF
CDR3 DNA: TGCGCCAGCAGCTGGCTGGCGGGAGGGTACCAAGAGACCCAGTACTTC
V gene: TRBV5-1
J gene: TRBJ2-5
clone size: few
D gene: TRBD2
CDR3 length: 16

CDR3 protein: CASSFFREGGYEQYF
CDR3 DNA: TGCGCCAGCAGCTTTTTCCGCGAGGGGGGCTACGAGCAGTACTTC
V gene: TRBV5-1
J gene: TRBJ2-7
clone size: -
D gene: -
CDR3 length: 15

CDR3 protein: CASRATGQGAYEQYF
CDR3 DNA: TGTGCCAGCAGAGCAACGGGACAGGGGGCCTACGAGCAGTACTTC
V gene: TRBV2
J gene: TRBJ2-7
clone size: -
D gene: TRBD1
CDR3 length: 15

CDR3 protein: CASSLWDRTYHEQYF
CDR3 DNA: TGCGCCAGCAGCTTGTGGGACAGAACGTATCACGAGCAGTACTTC
V gene: TRBV5-1
J gene: TRBJ2-7
clone size: few
D gene: TRBD1
CDR3 length: 15

CDR3 protein: CASSSGTGPSSQHF
CDR3 DNA: TGTGCCAGCAGCTCCGGGACAGGGCCATCCTCCCAGCATTTT
V gene: TRBV7-6
J gene: TRBJ1-5
clone size: many
D gene: TRBD1
CDR3 length: 14

CDR3 protein: CASSQGQGVDYEQYF
CDR3 DNA: TGCGCCAGCAGCCAAGGACAGGGGGTAGATTACGAGCAGTACTTC
V gene: TRBV4-1
J gene: TRBJ2-7
clone size: few
D gene: TRBD1
CDR3 length: 15

CDR3 protein: CASSFRQAMNTEAFF
CDR3 DNA: TGCGCCAGCAGCTTCCGACAGGCCATGAACACTGAAGCTTTCTTT
V gene: TRBV5-1
J gene: TRBJ1-1
clone size: few
D gene: -
CDR3 length: 15

CDR3 protein: CASSEQRGGTDTQYF
CDR3 DNA: TGTGCCAGCAGTGAACAGCGGGGGGGCACAGATACGCAGTATTTT
V gene: TRBV6-1
J gene: TRBJ2-3
clone size: few
D gene: TRBD2
CDR3 length: 15

CDR3 protein: CASSQESWKGAGAYEQYF
CDR3 DNA: TGCGCCAGCAGCCAAGAATCCTGGAAAGGGGCCGGCGCTTACGAGCAGTACTTC
V gene: TRBV4-1
J gene: TRBJ2-7
clone size: -
D gene: -
CDR3 length: 18

CDR3 protein: CAISESQASGDYNEQFF
CDR3 DNA: TGTGCCATCAGTGAGTCACAGGCTAGCGGGGATTACAATGAGCAGTTCTTC
V gene: TRBV10-3
J gene: TRBJ2-1
clone size: many
D gene: TRBD2
CDR3 length: 17

CDR3 protein: CSASGLVYEQYF
CDR3 DNA: TGCAGTGCATCGGGACTAGTCTACGAGCAGTACTTC
V gene: TRBV20-1
J gene: TRBJ2-7
clone size: few
D gene: TRBD2
CDR3 length: 12

CDR3 protein: CASSASGDQPQHF
CDR3 DNA: TGTGCCAGCAGCGCTAGTGGGGATCAGCCCCAGCATTTT
V gene: TRBV12-3/TRBV12-4
J gene: TRBJ1-5
clone size: few
D gene: -
CDR3 length: 13

CDR3 protein: CASSLGWDMNTEAFF
CDR3 DNA: TGTGCCAGCAGCTTAGGTTGGGACATGAACACTGAAGCTTTCTTT
V gene: TRBV13
J gene: TRBJ1-1
clone size: -
D gene: -
CDR3 length: 15

CDR3 protein: CASRPLVYAFSSYNEQFF
CDR3 DNA: TGTGCCAGCAGGCCCCTAGTGTATGCCTTCTCTTCCTACAATGAGCAGTTCTTC
V gene: TRBV6-2/TRBV6-3
J gene: TRBJ2-1
clone size: -
D gene: -
CDR3 length: 18

CDR3 protein: CASSYSSGANVLTF
CDR3 DNA: TGTGCCAGCAGTTACAGCTCTGGGGCCAACGTCCTGACTTTC
V gene: TRBV6-5
J gene: TRBJ2-6
clone size: many
D gene: -
CDR3 length: 14

CDR3 protein: CASTHSAGNTEAFF
CDR3 DNA: TGTGCCAGCACCCACTCGGCGGGGAACACTGAAGCTTTCTTT
V gene: TRBV28
J gene: TRBJ1-1
clone size: many
D gene: -
CDR3 length: 14

CDR3 protein: CAWSGDKGPEAFF
CDR3 DNA: TGTGCCTGGAGCGGAGACAAAGGGCCTGAAGCTTTCTTT
V gene: TRBV30
J gene: TRBJ1-1
clone size: -
D gene: -
CDR3 length: 13

CDR3 protein: CSVEDLQVGQGATYEQFF
CDR3 DNA: TGCAGCGTTGAAGATCTTCAAGTGGGACAGGGGGCTACGTATGAGCAGTTCTTC
V gene: TRBV29-1
J gene: TRBJ2-1
clone size: many
D gene: TRBD1
CDR3 length: 18

CDR3 protein: CASSLGAREVDTEAFF
CDR3 DNA: TGCGCCAGCAGCTTGGGGGCCAGGGAGGTGGACACTGAAGCTTTCTTT
V gene: TRBV5-1
J gene: TRBJ1-1
clone size: -
D gene: -
CDR3 length: 16

CDR3 protein: CSAKVHSYNEQFF
CDR3 DNA: TGCAGTGCTAAGGTACACTCCTACAATGAGCAGTTCTTC
V gene: TRBV20-1
J gene: TRBJ2-1
clone size: -
D gene: -
CDR3 length: 13

CDR3 protein: CASSKLAGDREQYF
CDR3 DNA: TGTGCCAGCAGCAAACTAGCGGGAGATCGGGAGCAGTACTTC
V gene: TRBV6-1
J gene: TRBJ2-7
clone size: -
D gene: TRBD2
CDR3 length: 14

CDR3 protein: CASSASGEEAFF
CDR3 DNA: TGTGCCAGCAGTGCCTCCGGGGAAGAAGCTTTCTTT
V gene: TRBV27
J gene: TRBJ1-1
clone size: many
D gene: -
CDR3 length: 12

CDR3 protein: CASSRGRNQPQHF
CDR3 DNA: TGTGCCAGCAGCCGGGGACGGAATCAGCCCCAGCATTTT
V gene: TRBV4-2
J gene: TRBJ1-5
clone size: -
D gene: -
CDR3 length: 13